This TCR beta chain was identified in a study of PD-L1 blockade in urothelial cancer. Overall study findings and caveats: At 3 weeks on treatment, tumor-associated clones expanded more with durable benefit.

Synthetic analogs of TCR templates were spiked into every PCR. TCRdb's table, derived via immunoSEQ multiplex PCR, lists solely in-frame clones and lacks some. Of roughly 40,000 clones listed, about four fifths were seen once; the top ten hold around 16%. The V gene's germline CDR1 is ENHRY and CDR2 SYGVKD. CDR3 size: 14 residues. Between the trimmed V and J ends, which lost 0 bases and 2 bases, there was a span of 8 bases. Of note for this clone: As yet, its antigen is unknown.

The TCR comes from a man aged 55 to 69 with urothelial cancer. The sequenced sample was PBMCs, obtained around atezolizumab (anti-PD-L1) treatment. V usage is TRBV10-3 and J usage is TRBJ2-7; D is perhaps TRBD2 (5 bases). CDR3 loop: CAISESIGAYEQYF. The DNA for the CDR3 is TGTGCCATCAGTGAGTCGATCGGGGCCTACGAGCAGTACTTC.